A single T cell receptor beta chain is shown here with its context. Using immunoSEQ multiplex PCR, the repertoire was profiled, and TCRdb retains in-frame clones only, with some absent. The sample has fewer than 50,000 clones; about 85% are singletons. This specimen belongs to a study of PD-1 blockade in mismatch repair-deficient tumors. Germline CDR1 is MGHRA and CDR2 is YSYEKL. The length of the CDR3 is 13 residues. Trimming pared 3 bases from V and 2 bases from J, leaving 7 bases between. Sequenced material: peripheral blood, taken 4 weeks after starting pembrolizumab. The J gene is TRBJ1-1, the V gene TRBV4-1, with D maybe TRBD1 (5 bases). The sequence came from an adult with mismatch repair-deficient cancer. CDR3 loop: CASSQGRNTEAFF. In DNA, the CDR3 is TGCGCCAGCAGCCAGGGACGTAACACTGAAGCTTTCTTT.